This is a list of T cell receptor beta chains from one sample in a study of resident and recirculating memory T cells in vitiligo. Libraries were prepared by immunoSEQ multiplex PCR; TCRdb keeps only in-frame clonotypes and omits some of them. The data contain 70,000 to 95,000 clones, roughly 94% of them seen just once; the ten biggest clones take up around 5.1%. Specimen: blood. These receptors were taken from a male donor with vitiligo. CDR3s include the opening cysteine and the closing phenylalanine or tryptophan. D genes are given only for firm matches. Clone size is not always given. Where it is, it says once, few, many or a class for expanded clones.

- TRBJ2-5 - TRBV28 17 CASSLRRAGSHGETQYF TGTGCCAGCAGTTTACGGCGGGCGGGGTCGCATGGGGAGACCCAGTACTTC
TRBD1 TRBJ2-7 - TRBV2 14 CASRQGEAAGKQYF TGTGCCAGCAGACAGGGGGAAGCCGCCGGAAAGCAGTACTTC
TRBD1 TRBJ2-7 once TRBV19 17 CASSNTPRDRAWNEQYF TGTGCCAGTAGCAACACCCCTCGAGACAGGGCGTGGAACGAGCAGTACTTC
TRBD2 TRBJ2-7 - TRBV28 15 CASSVTSGPSYEQYF TGTGCCAGCAGTGTTACTAGCGGACCCTCCTACGAGCAGTACTTC
TRBD2 TRBJ2-1 - TRBV2 15 CASSESGSSYNEQFF TGTGCCAGCAGTGAGAGCGGGAGCTCCTACAATGAGCAGTTCTTC
TRBD1 TRBJ2-2 once TRBV9 15 CASPTGEQFTGELFF TGTGCCAGCCCCACAGGGGAACAGTTTACCGGGGAGCTGTTTTTT
TRBD2 TRBJ2-1 once TRBV7-7 14 CASSLEAGGHEQFF TGTGCCAGCAGCTTAGAGGCGGGAGGACATGAGCAGTTCTTC
- TRBJ2-3 - TRBV11-3 15 CASSLHFGERDTQYF TGTGCCAGCAGCCTTCATTTCGGGGAACGAGATACGCAGTATTTT
TRBD2 TRBJ2-2 - TRBV5-1 18 CASSGRSTSGMNTGELFF TGCGCCAGCAGCGGACGGTCGACTAGCGGGATGAACACCGGGGAGCTGTTTTTT
- TRBJ2-7 - TRBV7-9 14 CASSFDILSYEQYF TGTGCCAGCAGCTTTGACATCCTCTCCTACGAGCAGTACTTC
- TRBJ2-1 - TRBV7-6 16 CASSPEGDPAGDEQFF TGTGCCAGCAGCCCCGAGGGGGACCCCGCGGGAGATGAGCAGTTCTTC
TRBD1 TRBJ2-1 medium-sized TRBV27 13 CATVRDSYNEQFF TGTGCCACCGTCCGGGACAGCTACAATGAGCAGTTCTTC
TRBD2 TRBJ2-7 - TRBV23-1 19 CASSQVRGTSGRGSYEQYF TGCGCCAGCAGTCAAGTAAGAGGGACTAGCGGGAGGGGCTCCTACGAGCAGTACTTC
TRBD2 TRBJ2-3 - TRBV27 16 CASSPHKAGGTDTQYF TGTGCCAGCAGCCCACATAAAGCGGGGGGCACAGATACGCAGTATTTT
- TRBJ2-7 - TRBV27 15 CASSFRTSPSYEQYF TGTGCCAGCAGTTTTCGTACTAGCCCGTCGTACGAGCAGTACTTC
TRBD1 TRBJ2-7 - TRBV5-6 15 CASSLAPGQAYEQYF TGTGCCAGCAGCTTGGCCCCGGGACAGGCCTACGAGCAGTACTTC
TRBD2 TRBJ2-3 - TRBV5-1 16 CASSLLSGIGTDTQYF TGCGCCAGCAGCTTGCTTAGCGGGATAGGCACAGATACGCAGTATTTT
- TRBJ2-6 - TRBV6-1 16 CASSEIAGTGANVLTF TGTGCCAGCAGTGAGATTGCAGGAACTGGGGCCAACGTCCTGACTTTC
- TRBJ1-5 - TRBV4-1 16 CASSQELGWGEQPQHF TGCGCCAGCAGCCAAGAGTTAGGGTGGGGCGAACAGCCCCAGCATTTT
TRBD1 TRBJ2-5 - TRBV5-1 15 CASSSGQGNQETQYF TGCGCCAGCAGCTCGGGACAGGGGAACCAAGAGACCCAGTACTTC
- TRBJ1-2 - TRBV28 13 CASSFGGSYGYTF TGTGCCAGCAGTTTTGGGGGGAGCTATGGCTACACCTTC
- TRBJ2-2 - TRBV5-4 15 CASSPPSRDTGELFF TGTGCCAGCAGCCCGCCCTCACGAGACACCGGGGAGCTGTTTTTT